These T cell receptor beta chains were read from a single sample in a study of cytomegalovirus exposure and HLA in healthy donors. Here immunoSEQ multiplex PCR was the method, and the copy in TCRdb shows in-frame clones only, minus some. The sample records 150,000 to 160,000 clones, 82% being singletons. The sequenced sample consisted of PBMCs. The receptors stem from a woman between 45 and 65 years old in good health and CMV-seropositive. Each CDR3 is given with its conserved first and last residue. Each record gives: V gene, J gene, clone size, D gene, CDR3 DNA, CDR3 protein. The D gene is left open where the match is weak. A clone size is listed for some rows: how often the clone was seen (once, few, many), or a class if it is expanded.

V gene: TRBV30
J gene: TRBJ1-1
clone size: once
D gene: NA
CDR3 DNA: TGTGCCTGGAGTGGGGGCGGGGGTGAAGCTTTCTTT
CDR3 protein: CAWSGGGGEAFF

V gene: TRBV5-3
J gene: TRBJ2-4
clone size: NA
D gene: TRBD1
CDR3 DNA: TGTGCCAGAAGCTTGACCTTATGCGGGACAGGGAATCACATTCAGTACTTC
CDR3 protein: CARSLTLCGTGNHIQYF

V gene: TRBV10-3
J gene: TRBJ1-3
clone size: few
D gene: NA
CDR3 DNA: TGTGCCATCAGTGAGTTGAACAGAGGGCTATTGTCCTCTGGAAACACCATATATTTT
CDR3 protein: CAISELNRGLLSSGNTIYF

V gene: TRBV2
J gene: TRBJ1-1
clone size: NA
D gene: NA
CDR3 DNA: TGTGCCAGCAGTGAAAGGCGGGTGAACACTGAAGCTTTCTTT
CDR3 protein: CASSERRVNTEAFF

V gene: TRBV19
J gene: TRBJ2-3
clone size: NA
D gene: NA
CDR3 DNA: TGTGCCACCCATATAAGGGGAAGGTCAGATACGCAGTATTTT
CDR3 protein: CATHIRGRSDTQYF

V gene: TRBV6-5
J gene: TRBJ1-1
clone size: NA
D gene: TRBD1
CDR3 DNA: TGTGCCAACAGTTTGGACAGGGCAGGGGAGACTGAAGCTTTCTTT
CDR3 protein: CANSLDRAGETEAFF

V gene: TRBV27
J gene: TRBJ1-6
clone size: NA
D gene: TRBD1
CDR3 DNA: TGTGCCAGCAGTCCGCTACAGGGGTTTAATTCACCCCTCCACTTT
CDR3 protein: CASSPLQGFNSPLHF

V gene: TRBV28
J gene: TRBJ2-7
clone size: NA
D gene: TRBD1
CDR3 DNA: TGTGCCAGCAGGACACTGACAGGGCTCCGTTACGAGCAGTACTTC
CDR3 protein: CASRTLTGLRYEQYF

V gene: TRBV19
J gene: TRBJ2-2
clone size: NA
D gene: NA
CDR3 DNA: TGTGCCAGTAGTACGAAAACTGGGAACACCGGGGAGCTGTTTTTT
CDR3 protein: CASSTKTGNTGELFF

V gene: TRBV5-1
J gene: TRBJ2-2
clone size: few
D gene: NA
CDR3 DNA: TGCGCCAGCTCCCGGGACACCCCGAACACCGGGGAGCTGTTTTTT
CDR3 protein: CASSRDTPNTGELFF

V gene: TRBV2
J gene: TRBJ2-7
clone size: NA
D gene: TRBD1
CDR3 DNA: TGTGCCAGCAATACCTACAGGGGGAAGCAGTACTTC
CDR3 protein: CASNTYRGKQYF

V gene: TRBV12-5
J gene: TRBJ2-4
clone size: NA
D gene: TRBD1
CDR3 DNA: TGTGCTAGTACAGGGGCGGCGGGAAACATTCAGTACTTC
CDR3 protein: CASTGAAGNIQYF

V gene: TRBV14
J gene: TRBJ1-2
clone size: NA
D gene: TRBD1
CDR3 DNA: TGTGCCAGCAGCCATCCGGGACAGGGGCCAGATGGCTACACCTTC
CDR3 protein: CASSHPGQGPDGYTF

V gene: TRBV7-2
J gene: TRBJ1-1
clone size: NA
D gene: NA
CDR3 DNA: TGTGCCAGCAGCTTCTCAGGGGTGAATGAAGCTTTCTTT
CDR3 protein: CASSFSGVNEAFF

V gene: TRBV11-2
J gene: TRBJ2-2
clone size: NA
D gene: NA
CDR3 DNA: TGTGCCAGCAGCTTAGATCGGAGGAGCGGGGAGCTGTTTTTT
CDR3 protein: CASSLDRRSGELFF

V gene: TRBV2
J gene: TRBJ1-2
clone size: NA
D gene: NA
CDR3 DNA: TGTGCCAGCGGTGGGAGGGGACGGGGCTACACCTTC
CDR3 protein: CASGGRGRGYTF

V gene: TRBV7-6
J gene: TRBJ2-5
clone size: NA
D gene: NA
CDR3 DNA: TGTGCCAGCAGTCCCGTGGCCTCGGCGGCCCAGTACTTC
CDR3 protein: CASSPVASAAQYF

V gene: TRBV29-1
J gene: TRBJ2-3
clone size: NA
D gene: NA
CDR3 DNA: TGCAGCGTTCTTACAGGGTGGGCAGATACGCAGTATTTT
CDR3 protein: CSVLTGWADTQYF

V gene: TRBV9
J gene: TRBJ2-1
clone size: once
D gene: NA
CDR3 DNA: TGTGCCAGCAGCCCCGGGAAAAATGAGCAGTTCTTC
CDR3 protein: CASSPGKNEQFF

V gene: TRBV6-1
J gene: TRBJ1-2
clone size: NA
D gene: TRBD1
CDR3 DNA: TGTGCCAGCAGTGACAGACAGGGAACGATTCGCCGGTTGGACGGCTACACCTTC
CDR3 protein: CASSDRQGTIRRLDGYTF

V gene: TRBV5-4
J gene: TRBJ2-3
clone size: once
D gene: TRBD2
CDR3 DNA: TGTGCCAGCAGCTTGGCGGCGGGGGGGAAAGATACGCAGTATTTT
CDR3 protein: CASSLAAGGKDTQYF

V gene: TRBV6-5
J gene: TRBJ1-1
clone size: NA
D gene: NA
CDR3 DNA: TGTGCCAGCTGCTTAAGAGGGAGCGGCACTGAAGCTTTCTTT
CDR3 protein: CASCLRGSGTEAFF

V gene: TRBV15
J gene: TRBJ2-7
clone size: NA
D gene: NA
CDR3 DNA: TGTGCCACCAGCAGATCCTTGGGACACAGCTACGAGCAGTACTTC
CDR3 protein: CATSRSLGHSYEQYF

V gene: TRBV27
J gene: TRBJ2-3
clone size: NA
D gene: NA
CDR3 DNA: TGTGCCAGCAGTTTATTCGCGGCAGATACGCAGTATTTT
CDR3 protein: CASSLFAADTQYF

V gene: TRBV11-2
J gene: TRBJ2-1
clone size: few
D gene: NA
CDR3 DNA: TGTGCCAGCAGCTTAAAGAGAGTTTCTCAGGTGAATGAGCAGTTCTTC
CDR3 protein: CASSLKRVSQVNEQFF

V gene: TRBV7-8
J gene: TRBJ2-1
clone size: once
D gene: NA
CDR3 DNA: TGTGCCAGCAGCTTAAAGCAGGACTACCTAAATGAGCAGTTCTTC
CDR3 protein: CASSLKQDYLNEQFF

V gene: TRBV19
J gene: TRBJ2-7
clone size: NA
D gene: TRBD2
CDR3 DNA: TGTGCCAGTAGTATAGTTTCCACCTCCCTAGCGGGGGGGCCCCACGAGCAGTACTTC
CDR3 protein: CASSIVSTSLAGGPHEQYF

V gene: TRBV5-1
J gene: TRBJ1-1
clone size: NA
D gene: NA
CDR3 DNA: TGCGCCAGCAGCTTGGAAGGTTACCCAGGACTCCTGAACACTGAAGCTTTCTTT
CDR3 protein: CASSLEGYPGLLNTEAFF

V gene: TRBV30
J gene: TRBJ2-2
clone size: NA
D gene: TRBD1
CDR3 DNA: TGTGCCTGGAGTACTAGGGACAGGGACACCGGGGAGCTGTTTTTT
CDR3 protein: CAWSTRDRDTGELFF

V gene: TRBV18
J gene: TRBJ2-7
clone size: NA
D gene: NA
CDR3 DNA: TGTGCCAGCTCACCACCGCGGGGTTACTACGAGCAGTACTTC
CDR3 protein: CASSPPRGYYEQYF

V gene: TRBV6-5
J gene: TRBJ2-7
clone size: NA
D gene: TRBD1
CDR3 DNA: TGTGCCAGCAGTAACAGGGGTCCCTACGAGCAGTACTTC
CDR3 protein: CASSNRGPYEQYF

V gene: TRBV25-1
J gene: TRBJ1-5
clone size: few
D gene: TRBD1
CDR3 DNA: TGTGCCAGCAGTGAGTCCCGGGACAGCTATAGCAATCAGCCCCAGCATTTT
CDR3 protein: CASSESRDSYSNQPQHF

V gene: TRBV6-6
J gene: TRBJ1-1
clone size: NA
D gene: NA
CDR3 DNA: TGTGCCAGCAGTAAACAGGCCGTCTTGAACACTGAAGCTTTCTTT
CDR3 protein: CASSKQAVLNTEAFF

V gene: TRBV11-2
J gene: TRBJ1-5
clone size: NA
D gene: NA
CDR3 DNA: TGTGCCAGCAGCTTAAGCCCTGGCAATCAGCCCCAGCATTTT
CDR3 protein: CASSLSPGNQPQHF